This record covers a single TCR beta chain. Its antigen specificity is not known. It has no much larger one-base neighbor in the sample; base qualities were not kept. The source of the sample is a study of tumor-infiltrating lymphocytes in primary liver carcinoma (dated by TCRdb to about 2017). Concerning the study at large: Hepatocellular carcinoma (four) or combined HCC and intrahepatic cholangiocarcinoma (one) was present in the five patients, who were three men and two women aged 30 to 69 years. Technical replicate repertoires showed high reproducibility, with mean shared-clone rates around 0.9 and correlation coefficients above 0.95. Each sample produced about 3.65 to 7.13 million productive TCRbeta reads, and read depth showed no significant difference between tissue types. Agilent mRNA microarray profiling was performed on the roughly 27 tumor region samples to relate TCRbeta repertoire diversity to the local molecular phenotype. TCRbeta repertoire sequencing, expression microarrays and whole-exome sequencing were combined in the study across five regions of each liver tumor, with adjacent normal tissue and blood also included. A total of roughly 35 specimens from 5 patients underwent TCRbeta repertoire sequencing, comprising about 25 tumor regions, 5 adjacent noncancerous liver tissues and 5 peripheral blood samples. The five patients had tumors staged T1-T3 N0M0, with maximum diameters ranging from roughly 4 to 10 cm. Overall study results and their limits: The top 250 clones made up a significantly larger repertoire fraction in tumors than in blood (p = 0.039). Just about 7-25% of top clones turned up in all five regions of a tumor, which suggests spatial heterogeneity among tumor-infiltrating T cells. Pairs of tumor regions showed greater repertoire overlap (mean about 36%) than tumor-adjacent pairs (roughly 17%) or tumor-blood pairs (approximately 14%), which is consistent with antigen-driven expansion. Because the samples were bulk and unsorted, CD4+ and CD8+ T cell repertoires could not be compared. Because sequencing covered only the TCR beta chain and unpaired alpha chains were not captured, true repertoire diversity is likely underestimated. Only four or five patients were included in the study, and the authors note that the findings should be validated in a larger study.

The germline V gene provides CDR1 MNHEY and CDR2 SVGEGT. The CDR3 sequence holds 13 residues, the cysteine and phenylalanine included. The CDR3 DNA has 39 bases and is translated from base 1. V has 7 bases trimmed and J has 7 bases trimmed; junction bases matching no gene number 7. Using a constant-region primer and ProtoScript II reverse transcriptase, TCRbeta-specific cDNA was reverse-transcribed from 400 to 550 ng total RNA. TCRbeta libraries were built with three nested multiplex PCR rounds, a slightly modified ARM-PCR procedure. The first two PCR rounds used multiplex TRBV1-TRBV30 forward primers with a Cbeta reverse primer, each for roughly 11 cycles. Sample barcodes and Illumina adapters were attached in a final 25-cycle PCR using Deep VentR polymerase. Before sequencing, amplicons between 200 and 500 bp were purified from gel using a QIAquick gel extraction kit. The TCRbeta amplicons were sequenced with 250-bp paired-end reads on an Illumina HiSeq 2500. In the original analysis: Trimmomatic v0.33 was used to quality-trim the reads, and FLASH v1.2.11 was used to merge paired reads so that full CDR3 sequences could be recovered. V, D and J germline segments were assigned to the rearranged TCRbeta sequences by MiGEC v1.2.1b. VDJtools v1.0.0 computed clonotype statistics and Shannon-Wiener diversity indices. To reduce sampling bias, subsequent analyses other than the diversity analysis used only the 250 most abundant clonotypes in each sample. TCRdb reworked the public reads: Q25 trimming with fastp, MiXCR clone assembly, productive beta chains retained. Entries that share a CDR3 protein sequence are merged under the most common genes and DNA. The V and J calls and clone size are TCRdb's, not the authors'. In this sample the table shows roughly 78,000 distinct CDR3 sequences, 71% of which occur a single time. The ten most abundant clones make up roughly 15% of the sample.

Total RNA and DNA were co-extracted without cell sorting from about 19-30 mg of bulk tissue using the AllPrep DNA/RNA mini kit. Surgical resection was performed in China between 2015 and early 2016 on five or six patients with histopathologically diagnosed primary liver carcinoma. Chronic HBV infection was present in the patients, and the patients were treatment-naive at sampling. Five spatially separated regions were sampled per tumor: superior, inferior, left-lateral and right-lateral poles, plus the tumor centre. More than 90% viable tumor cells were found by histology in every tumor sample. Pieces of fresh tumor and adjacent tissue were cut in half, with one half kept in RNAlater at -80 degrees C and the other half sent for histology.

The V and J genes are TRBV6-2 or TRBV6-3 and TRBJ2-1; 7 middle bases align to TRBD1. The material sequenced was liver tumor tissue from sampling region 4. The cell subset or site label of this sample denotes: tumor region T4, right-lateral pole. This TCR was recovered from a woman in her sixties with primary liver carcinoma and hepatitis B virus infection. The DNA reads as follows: TGTGCCAGCACTCTGAAGGGGGCGAATGAGCAGTTCTTC. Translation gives CASTLKGANEQFF.